This TCR beta chain was sequenced in a study of T cell responses to AZD1222 COVID-19 vaccine. The study's findings and limits: Breadth and depth of Spike-specific TCRs rose after two AZD1222 doses. Of the AZD1222 recipients, only 5 or 6 were seropositive at baseline. Per reports, nearly half of all spike-specific TCRs target regions that are unmutated in variants. Distributed over spike, vaccine-associated CD4 TCRs predominated at 160-218 and 743-854.

The assay was immunoSEQ multiplex PCR, and TCRdb's table has in-frame clones only and misses some. This repertoire shows under 85,000 clones, 75% to 90% found once; its top ten account for about a quarter. Notes on this clone: Its antigen is unidentified.

This material consisted of peripheral blood, taken on day 0 of AZD1222 vaccination. This TCR came from an adult in good health.

DNA of the CDR3: TGTGCCAGCAGCAAAAAGGGGATGCAGGGATCGCCACCCCTCCACTTT. This gives the protein CASSKKGMQGSPPLHF. The rearrangement links TRBV21-1 to TRBJ1-6; TRBD1, the table's D call, was not compared with the DNA. TRBV21-1 has pseudogene status. The CDR3 spans 16 residues.